The T cell receptor beta chain under discussion was sequenced for a study of cytomegalovirus exposure and HLA in healthy donors. The study's findings and limits: Cytomegalovirus-associated TCR beta chains were listed, numbering some 170. The study found most TCR sequences rare, yet found some public TCRs in many donors.

The germline CDR1 and CDR2 sequences are SGDLS and YYNGEE. The CDR3 spans 15 residues. Trimming stripped 3 bases from V and 0 bases from J, with 10 bases between. In regard to this clone: The target antigen is unknown.

Profiled with immunoSEQ multiplex PCR; TCRdb holds only in-frame clones, not every one. The sample carries about 130,000 clones, 82% recorded once. The V gene is TRBV9, the J gene TRBJ2-1, with D tentatively TRBD2 (5 bases). Input material: PBMCs. The receptor was isolated from a man aged 25 to 45 in good health and CMV-seropositive. The CDR3 coding sequence is TGTGCCAGCAGCGCCTCGGGGAGCTCCTACAATGAGCAGTTCTTC. Its protein is CASSASGSSYNEQFF.